This T cell receptor beta chain was profiled in a study of early T cells in non-severe SARS-CoV-2 infection. TCRdb ran MiXCR on the 5' RACE reads and lists one entry per CDR3 protein. The sample has roughly 56,000 distinct CDR3 sequences, 8% to 11% seen once. CDR3 length: 12 residues. Germline-derived CDR1 and CDR2 are SGHNT and YYREEE (reference sequence). Trimming pared 4 bases from V and 0 bases from J, leaving 4 bases between. Sample: whole blood. The chain has TRBV5-4 and TRBJ2-5; D is undetermined. This receptor was taken from an adult who was a healthcare worker with PCR-confirmed SARS-CoV-2 infection or an uninfected control (not recorded which). The CDR3 loop is CASSQYQETQYF. CDR3 sequence (DNA): TGTGCCAGCAGCCAGTACCAAGAGACCCAGTACTTC.